What follows is one TCR beta chain and its context. Random hexamers were used to reverse transcribe roughly 0.45 to 1 ug of RNA. TCR beta CDR3 was amplified by immunoSEQ covering 54 Vbeta and 13 Jbeta. Using its own MiXCR run on the immunoSEQ multiplex PCR reads, TCRdb lists one record per CDR3 protein. The table includes fewer than 65,000 distinct CDR3 sequences, over 85% detected once. This specimen belongs to a study of CD8 T cells in Susac syndrome. The germline CDR1 and CDR2 sequences are SGDLS and YYNGEE. CDR3 size: 12 residues. V was pared by 0 bases and J by 5 bases, with 5 bases between. Sequencing of TCR beta covered CD8+ and CD4+ T cells obtained from blood.

Sample: CD8+ T cells from PBMCs. The sequence came from a human donor in good health. V usage is TRBV9 and J usage is TRBJ1-1; D call uncertain. CDR3 in DNA: TGTGCCAGCAGCGTAGGGGGTACTGAAGCTTTCTTT. Encoded protein: CASSVGGTEAFF.